A few counts support the clone carrying this T cell receptor beta chain. As yet, its antigen is unknown. This record comes from a study of blood T cells in healthy people across ages. Study conclusions and caveats: TCR beta diversity was tightly associated with the proportion of naive T cells. Age showed a roughly linear inverse relationship with TCR beta diversity per million T cells.

CDR3 length equals 16 residues. The V gene's germline CDR1 is SEHNR and CDR2 FQNEAQ (reference sequence). Trimming cost V 4 bases and J 4 bases, with 14 bases left between them. Sample-barcoded 5' priming and a J-beta primer mix drove a second PCR of roughly 7 to 11 cycles. TCRdb ran MiXCR on the 5' RACE reads and lists one entry per CDR3 protein. The sample contains about 1 million distinct CDR3 sequences, approximately 26% of which appear only once. This sample also appeared in a second study, on T cells of mothers and their children. From that report: Samples were obtained from a few healthy Caucasian mothers and their six children.

The chain employs TRBV7-9 and TRBJ2-6, with D maybe TRBD1 (6 bases). The clonotype comes from a girl under 10 years old in good health. Sample: blood. CDR3 amino acids: CASSSPGVVGANVLTF. The DNA for the CDR3 is TGTGCCAGCAGCTCGCCAGGGGTAGTCGGGGCCAACGTCCTGACTTTC.